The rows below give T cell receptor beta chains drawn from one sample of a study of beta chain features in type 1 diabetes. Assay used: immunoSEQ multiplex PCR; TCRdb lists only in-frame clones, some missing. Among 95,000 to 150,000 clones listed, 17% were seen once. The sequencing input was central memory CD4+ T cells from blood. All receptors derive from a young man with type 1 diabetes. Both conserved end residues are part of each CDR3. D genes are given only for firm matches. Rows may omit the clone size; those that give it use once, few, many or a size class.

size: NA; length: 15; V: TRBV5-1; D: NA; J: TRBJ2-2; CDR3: CASSSQGSNTGELFF; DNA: TGCGCCAGCAGCTCCCAGGGGAGTAACACCGGGGAGCTGTTTTTT
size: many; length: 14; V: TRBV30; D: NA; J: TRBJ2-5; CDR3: CAWTPGANQETQYF; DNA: TGTGCCTGGACTCCGGGGGCGAACCAAGAGACCCAGTACTTC
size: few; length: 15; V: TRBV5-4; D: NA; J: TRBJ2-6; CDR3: CASSLQSSGANVLTF; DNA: TGTGCCAGCAGCTTACAGAGCTCTGGGGCCAACGTCCTGACTTTC
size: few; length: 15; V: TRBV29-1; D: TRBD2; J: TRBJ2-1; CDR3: CSSTASGKGLNEQFF; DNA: TGCAGCTCCACGGCTAGCGGGAAGGGGCTCAATGAGCAGTTCTTC
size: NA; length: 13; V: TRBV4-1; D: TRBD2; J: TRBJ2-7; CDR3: CARGTSGIREQYF; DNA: TGCGCCAGGGGGACTAGCGGGATCCGCGAGCAGTACTTC
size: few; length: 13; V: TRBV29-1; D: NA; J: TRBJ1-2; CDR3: CSVRPGSNYGYTF; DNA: TGCAGCGTTCGACCGGGGTCCAACTATGGCTACACCTTC
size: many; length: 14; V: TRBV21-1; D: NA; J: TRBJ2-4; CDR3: CASSKGRSKNIQYF; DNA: TGTGCCAGCAGCAAAGGGCGCAGCAAAAACATTCAGTACTTC
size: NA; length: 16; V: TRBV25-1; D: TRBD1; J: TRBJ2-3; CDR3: CASSDPDRGSADTQYF; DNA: TGTGCCAGCAGTGATCCCGACAGGGGGAGTGCAGATACGCAGTATTTT
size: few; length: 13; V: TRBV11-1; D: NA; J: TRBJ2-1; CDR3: CASSLAISGEQFF; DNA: TGTGCCAGCAGCTTAGCGATCAGCGGGGAGCAGTTCTTC
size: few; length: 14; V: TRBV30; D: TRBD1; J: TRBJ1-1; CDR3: CACSAGQASSVAFF; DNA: TGTGCCTGCAGTGCAGGACAGGCCTCCTCGGTCGCTTTCTTT
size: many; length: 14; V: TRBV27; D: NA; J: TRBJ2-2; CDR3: CASGGTENTGELFF; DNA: TGTGCCAGCGGCGGGACAGAGAACACCGGGGAGCTGTTTTTT
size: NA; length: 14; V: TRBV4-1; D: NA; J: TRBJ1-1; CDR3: CASSQPTGNTEAFF; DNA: TGCGCCAGCAGCCAACCGACAGGGAACACTGAAGCTTTCTTT
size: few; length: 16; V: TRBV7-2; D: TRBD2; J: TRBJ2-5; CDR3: CASSPIRSSGGETQYF; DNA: TGTGCCAGCAGCCCGATTCGGTCCAGCGGGGGCGAGACCCAGTACTTC
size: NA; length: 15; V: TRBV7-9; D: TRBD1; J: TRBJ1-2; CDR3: CASSSWTGMIYGYTF; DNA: TGTGCCAGCAGCTCCTGGACAGGGATGATCTATGGCTACACCTTC
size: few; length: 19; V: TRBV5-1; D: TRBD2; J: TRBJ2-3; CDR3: CASSSRLAGGARGTDTQYF; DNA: TGCGCCAGCAGCTCCAGACTAGCGGGAGGGGCCAGAGGCACAGATACGCAGTATTTT
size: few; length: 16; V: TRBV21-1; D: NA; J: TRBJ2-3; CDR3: CASSKNLAGVTDTQYF; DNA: TGTGCCAGCAGCAAAAATCTAGCGGGAGTCACAGATACGCAGTATTTT
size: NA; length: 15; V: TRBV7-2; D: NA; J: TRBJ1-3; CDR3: CASSTGRYSGNTIYF; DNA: TGTGCCAGCAGCACTGGACGGTACTCTGGAAACACCATATATTTT
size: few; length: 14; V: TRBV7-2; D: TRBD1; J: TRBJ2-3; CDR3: CASSRDRGTDTQYF; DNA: TGTGCCAGCAGCCGGGACAGGGGCACAGATACGCAGTATTTT
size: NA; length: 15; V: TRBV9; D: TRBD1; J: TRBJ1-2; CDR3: CASSVATGQSYGYTF; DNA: TGTGCCAGCAGCGTAGCTACGGGACAGTCCTATGGCTACACCTTC
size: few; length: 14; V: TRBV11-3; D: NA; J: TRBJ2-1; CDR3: CASSGPSSYNEQFF; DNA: TGTGCCAGCAGTGGTCCGAGCTCCTACAATGAGCAGTTCTTC
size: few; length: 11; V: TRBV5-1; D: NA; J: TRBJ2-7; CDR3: CASSALAEQYF; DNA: TGCGCCAGCAGCGCCCTAGCCGAGCAGTACTTC
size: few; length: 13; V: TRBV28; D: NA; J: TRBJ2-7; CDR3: CASRDGQLYEQYF; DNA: TGTGCCAGCAGGGATGGACAGCTCTACGAGCAGTACTTC